This T cell receptor beta chain was documented in a study of blood T cell repertoires in COVID-19. Across the whole study: T cells, B-cell-depleted T cells, or PBMCs supplied cDNA or gDNA.

This CDR3 spans 11 amino acids. Germline V gene sequence: CDR1 SGHDT, CDR2 YYEEEE. V lost 4 bases, J lost 3 bases, and 2 bases lay in between. Original analysis: Scientists estimated how many nucleated cells there were by amplifying reference gene primers. Libraries were prepared by immunoSEQ multiplex PCR; TCRdb keeps only in-frame clonotypes and omits some of them. That table furnishes V, J and clone size, whereas the DNA furnished D and trimming. The data show fewer than 700,000 clones, with approximately 88% seen just once and roughly 8.3% held by the top ten. The TCR originated in a woman aged 45 to 65 with COVID-19, enrolled during active disease. The rearrangement joins TRBV5-6 to TRBJ2-1; D unclear. Source material: peripheral blood. CDR3 protein: CASSLYNEQFF. The CDR3 DNA reads as TGTGCCAGCAGCCTCTACAATGAGCAGTTCTTC.